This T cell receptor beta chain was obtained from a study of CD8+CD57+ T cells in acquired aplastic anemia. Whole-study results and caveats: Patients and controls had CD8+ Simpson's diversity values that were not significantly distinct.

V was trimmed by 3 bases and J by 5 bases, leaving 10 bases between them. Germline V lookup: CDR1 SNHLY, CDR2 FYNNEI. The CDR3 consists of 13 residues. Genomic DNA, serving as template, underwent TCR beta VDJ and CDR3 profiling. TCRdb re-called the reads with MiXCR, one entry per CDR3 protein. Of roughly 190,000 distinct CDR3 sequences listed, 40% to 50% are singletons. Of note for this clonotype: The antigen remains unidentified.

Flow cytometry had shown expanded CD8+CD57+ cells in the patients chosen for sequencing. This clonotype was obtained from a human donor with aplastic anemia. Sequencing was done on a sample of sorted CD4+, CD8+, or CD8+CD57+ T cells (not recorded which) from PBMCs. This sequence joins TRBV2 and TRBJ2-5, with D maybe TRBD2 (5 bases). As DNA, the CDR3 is TGTGCCAGCAGTGACGGGGTAGGGGAGACCCAGTACTTC. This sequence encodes CASSDGVGETQYF.